The text below deals with one T cell receptor beta chain. These data come from a study of blood T cell repertoires in COVID-19. The CDR3 is 12 residues long. Trimming at V came to 7 bases and at J to 6 bases, leaving 2 bases not matched to a gene. TCRdb's copy holds only in-frame clones and misses some; the assay was immunoSEQ multiplex PCR. The data show 200,000 to 250,000 clones, more than 70% seen once. This chain uses TRBV12-3 or TRBV12-4 with TRBJ2-2, with 7 bases identical to TRBD2. The sequenced material came from peripheral blood. This clonotype was sampled from an elderly woman with acute or convalescent COVID-19. In DNA form, the CDR3 reads TGTGCCAGCACCCGGGGGGCCGGGGAGCTGTTTTTT. Protein product: CASTRGAGELFF.